Listed here are 23 T cell receptor beta chains from one sample, sequenced in a study of control samples from healthy donors and cancer patients. Sequencing used immunoSEQ multiplex PCR; TCRdb keeps in-frame clones, though not all of them. This table has roughly 89,000 clones, roughly 89% appearing once. Sample: blood. These receptor sequences come from a man aged 50-60 years in good health.

The rearrangement links TRBV7-9 to TRBJ2-7; no firm D call. This CDR3 has 14 amino acids. Germline V gene lookup returns CDR1 SEHNR and CDR2 FQNEAQ (reference sequence). V lost 1 base and J 3 bases, leaving 10 bases between the germline ends. The CDR3 coding sequence is TGTGCCAGCAGCTTAGGGCAGGATATCTACGAGCAGTACTTC. Its protein product is CASSLGQDIYEQYF.

This rearrangement joins TRBV7-2 to TRBJ1-5; D is unclear. Trimming cost V 5 bases and J 4 bases, with 12 bases left between them. This CDR3 is built from 14 residues. The V gene's germline CDR1 is SGHTA and CDR2 FQGNSA. This CDR3 is CASSPEGLNQPQHF. The CDR3 DNA follows: TGTGCCAGCAGCCCCGAAGGACTGAATCAGCCCCAGCATTTT.

The V gene is TRBV19, the J gene TRBJ1-6; 7 bases map to TRBD1. V gave up 5 bases and J gave up 7 bases; unmatched junction bases: 5. Germline CDR1 reads LNHDA; CDR2 reads SQIVND (reference sequence). The CDR3 covers 14 residues. In DNA, the CDR3 is TGTGCCAGTAGTCTCGACAGGGCGAATTCACCCCTCCACTTT. Amino acids: CASSLDRANSPLHF.

The chain joins TRBV7-9 to TRBJ1-5; D remains unclear. CDR3 size: 12 residues. V lost 4 bases and J lost 2, with 3 bases in between. CDR1 and CDR2 (germline): SEHNR, FQNEAQ (reference sequence). The DNA of the CDR3 is TGTGCCAGCAGCTCGGGCAATCAGCCCCAGCATTTT. It codes for CASSSGNQPQHF. The full variable domain, its missing parts supplied by reference TRBV7-9 and TRBJ1-5, is DTGVSQNPRHKITKRGQNVTFRCDPISEHNRLYWYRQTLGQGPEFLTYFQNEAQLEKSRLLSDRFSAERPKGSFSTLEIQRTEQGDSAMYLCASSSGNQPQHFGDGTRLSIL.

This clone was detected once. The V call is TRBV5-1, the J call TRBJ1-1; perhaps TRBD1 as D (6 bases). The CDR3 sequence is 15 residues long. Germline lookup yields CDR1 SGHRS and CDR2 YFSETQ. Trimming stripped 0 bases from V and 0 bases from J, with 9 bases between. The CDR3 bases are TGCGCCAGCAGCTTGGGAGGGGGGTTGAACACTGAAGCTTTCTTT. Translated, it gives CASSLGGGLNTEAFF.

In this sample, this clone turned up a few times. The rearrangement links TRBV30 to TRBJ1-2; D gene ambiguous. V was trimmed by 0 bases and J by 6 bases, leaving 8 bases between them. This CDR3 is 12 amino acids long. Germline V CDR1 and CDR2: GTSNPN, SVGIG (reference sequence). CDR3 DNA sequence: TGTGCCTGGAGTGTCGGTGGGGATGGCTACACCTTC. Translating it yields CAWSVGGDGYTF. The full variable domain, with the rest looked up from reference TRBV30 and TRBJ1-2, is SQTIHQWPATLVQPVGSPLSLECTVEGTSNPNLYWYRQAAGRGLQLLFYSVGIGQISSEVPQNLSASRPQDRQFILSSKKLLLSDSGFYLCAWSVGGDGYTFGSGTRLTVV.

The chain has TRBV5-4 and TRBJ2-2; no definite D call. Germline lookup yields CDR1 SGHNT and CDR2 YYREEE (reference sequence). The CDR3 is 16 residues long. V lost 4 bases and J lost 7, with 20 bases in between. The CDR3 spells CASSPPEVFSGGELFF. The CDR3, as DNA: TGTGCCAGCAGCCCCCCAGAGGTCTTCTCGGGCGGGGAGCTGTTTTTT.

The chain uses TRBV7-2 and TRBJ2-2; TRBD1 or TRBD2 may be the D gene (5 bases each). Trimming left V 4 bases short and J 2 bases short, with 11 bases between. This CDR3 has 15 residues. CDR1 is SGHTA and CDR2 is FQGNSA in the germline V gene. The CDR3, as DNA: TGTGCCAGCAGCTCATTCGGGGCAAACACCGGGGAGCTGTTTTTT. Protein sequence: CASSSFGANTGELFF.

This rearrangement joins TRBV12-5 to TRBJ1-1; D is unresolved. V was pared by 5 bases and J by 9 bases, with 19 bases between. The CDR3 spans 14 residues. Germline assignment: CDR1 LGHNT and CDR2 FRNRAP. In DNA, the CDR3 is TGTGCTAGTGGTCCGCGACTGACGGGCATACAAGCTTTCTTT. Translation gives CASGPRLTGIQAFF. The full variable domain, its missing parts supplied by reference TRBV12-5 and TRBJ1-1, is DARVTQTPRHKVTEMGQEVTMRCQPILGHNTVFWYRQTMMQGLELLAYFRNRAPLDDSGMPKDRFSAEMPDATLATLKIQPSEPRDSAVYFCASGPRLTGIQAFFGQGTRLTVV.

This chain connects TRBV11-2 to TRBJ1-2; 7 nucleotides line up with TRBD1. J gave up 7 bases and V 5 bases, and 4 bases lay outside the gene matches. Germline CDR1 is SGHAT and CDR2 is FQNNGV. The CDR3 contains 12 residues. The CDR3 is CASSPGTAGYTF. As DNA, the CDR3 is TGTGCCAGCAGCCCCGGGACAGCTGGCTACACCTTC.

The genes are TRBV6-5 and TRBJ1-1, with no clear D. Trimming left V 4 bases short and J 1 base short, with 16 bases between. Germline V lookup: CDR1 MNHEY, CDR2 SVGAGI. The CDR3 is made up of 16 amino acids. The CDR3 spells CASSSPTGGRNTEAFF. CDR3 DNA sequence: TGTGCCAGCAGTTCTCCGACCGGCGGGAGGAACACTGAAGCTTTCTTT.

This chain links TRBV2 with TRBJ2-2; D may be TRBD1 or TRBD2 (6 bases each). Trimming took 6 bases from V and 5 from J, leaving 16 bases between them. The CDR3 spans 15 residues. CDR1 SNHLY and CDR2 FYNNEI come from the germline V gene. CDR3 loop: CASSSQGGSTGELFF. In DNA, the CDR3 is TGTGCCAGCAGCTCCCAAGGGGGGTCGACCGGGGAGCTGTTTTTT.

The chain uses TRBV3-1 (or the pseudogene TRBV3-2) and TRBJ1-4, with D maybe TRBD1 (5 bases). Germline-derived CDR1 and CDR2 are LGHDT and YNNKEL (reference sequence). This CDR3 is built from 16 residues. With 1 base removed from V and 0 bases from J, the gap between germline ends came to 9 bases. CDR3 sequence (DNA): TGTGCCAGCAGCCAAGCGAGGGGAACAACTAATGAAAAACTGTTTTTT. As protein: CASSQARGTTNEKLFF.

The chain joins TRBV7-2 to TRBJ2-1, with TRBD1 identical over 8 bases. This CDR3 has 16 amino acids. V dropped 5 bases and J dropped 6; count of bases not matched to a gene: 12. Per the germline V gene, CDR1 is SGHTA and CDR2 is FQGNSA. The CDR3 DNA reads TGTGCCAGCAGCCCGAGACAGGGGCGCCGGGTCAATGAGCAGTTCTTC. Encoded protein: CASSPRQGRRVNEQFF.

V usage is TRBV3-1 (or the pseudogene TRBV3-2) and J usage is TRBJ1-2; no firm D call. Per the germline V gene, CDR1 is LGHDT and CDR2 is YNNKEL (reference sequence). Trimming took off 0 bases at V and 8 bases at J, with 16 bases between the two ends. The CDR3 contains 15 residues. CDR3 sequence reads: CASSQDPGPSRGYTF. CDR3 sequence (DNA): TGTGCCAGCAGCCAAGATCCCGGGCCCTCGCGAGGCTACACCTTC.

The chain combines TRBV25-1 with TRBJ1-1; D is unclear. This CDR3 is built from 14 residues. Per the germline V gene, CDR1 is MGHDK and CDR2 is SYGVNS. The V end lost 8 bases, the J end lost 0 bases, and 13 bases lay between the germline ends. The CDR3 here is CASETGGLNTEAFF. The DNA for the CDR3 is TGTGCCAGCGAAACTGGTGGATTGAACACTGAAGCTTTCTTT. Full variable domain (missing parts from reference TRBV25-1 and TRBJ1-1): EADIYQTPRYLVIGTGKKITLECSQTMGHDKMYWYQQDPGMELHLIHYSYGVNSTEKGDLSSESTVSRIRTEHFPLTLESARPSHTSQYLCASETGGLNTEAFFGQGTRLTVV.

The V and J genes are TRBV6-1 and TRBJ1-6, with TRBD1 matching 8 bases. The CDR3 consists of 17 residues. CDR1 MNHNS and CDR2 SASEGT come from the germline V gene. With 2 bases clipped from V and 2 bases from J, the junction kept 5 bases outside the gene matches. The CDR3 sequence is CASSERTGLAYNSPLHF. CDR3 nucleotides: TGTGCCAGCAGTGAACGGACAGGGTTAGCCTATAATTCACCCCTCCACTTT.

The V call is TRBV19, the J call TRBJ1-1, with D hard to call. This CDR3 has 14 amino acids. Germline loops: CDR1 LNHDA, CDR2 SQIVND (reference sequence). Between the trimmed V and J ends, which lost 7 bases and 0 bases, there was a span of 12 bases. CDR3 protein: CASIPGILNTEAFF. CDR3 bases: TGTGCCAGTATCCCCGGGATTTTGAACACTGAAGCTTTCTTT. The whole variable domain, remainder taken from reference TRBV19 and TRBJ1-1, is DGGITQSPKYLFRKEGQNVTLSCEQNLNHDAMYWYRQDPGQGLRLIYYSQIVNDFQKGDIAEGYSVSREKKESFPLTVTSAQKNPTAFYLCASIPGILNTEAFFGQGTRLTVV.

The chain uses TRBV30 and TRBJ1-2; maybe TRBD1 (5 bases). CDR1 and CDR2 from the germline V gene are GTSNPN and SVGIG (reference sequence). V lost 2 bases to trimming and J lost 3 bases, with 13 bases between them. This CDR3 region has 14 residues. CDR3 DNA sequence: TGTGCCTGGAGTCAGGGATTAAGGGACTATGGCTACACCTTC. Translating gives CAWSQGLRDYGYTF.

CDR3 region: CASSSGGGGTDTQYF. The CDR3 region has the DNA TGTGCCAGCAGCTCTGGGGGGGGCGGGACAGATACGCAGTATTTT. V gene TRBV7-8 combines with J gene TRBJ2-3; TRBD2 is a possible D gene (7 bases). CDR3 size: 15 residues. V dropped 4 bases and J dropped 3 bases, with 14 bases sitting between them. Germline assignment: CDR1 SGHVS and CDR2 FQNEAQ.

CDR3 coding DNA: TGTGCCAGCAGCCAAGTAACGGGTGTCGAGCAGTACTTC. Translation: CASSQVTGVEQYF. V gene TRBV4-2 combines with J gene TRBJ2-7; D is unresolved. The CDR3 is 13 amino acids. Trimming removed 1 base from V and 6 bases from J, with 10 bases in between. Germline lookup yields CDR1 LGHNA and CDR2 YNFKEQ.

The CDR3 here is CATSLWTGNTEAFF. CDR3 bases: TGTGCCACCAGCTTATGGACAGGGAACACTGAAGCTTTCTTT. The rearrangement links TRBV15 to TRBJ1-1, with 7 positions matching TRBD1. Unmatched junction bases numbered 4, after V lost 5 bases and J lost 1 base. CDR3 length equals 14 residues. The V gene's germline CDR1 is LNHNV and CDR2 YYDKDF (reference sequence).

The gene calls are TRBV5-4 and TRBJ2-3, with D possibly matching TRBD2 (7 bases). Germline V gene data show CDR1 as SGHNT and CDR2 as YYREEE (reference sequence). The CDR3 loop spans 15 amino acids. V lost 7 bases to trimming and J lost 3 bases, with 18 bases between them. Here the CDR3 reads CASQGGGARTDTQYF. The CDR3 DNA is TGTGCCAGCCAGGGAGGGGGGGCGAGGACAGATACGCAGTATTTT.